The T cell receptor beta chain described here comes from a study of beta chain features in type 1 diabetes. Study-level points and caveats: Among patients with Type 1 diabetes, TCRB CDR3s were moderately but significantly shorter in every one of the four CD4+ subsets. VDJ junctions from patients with type 1 diabetes contained fewer insertions and more deletions.

V was shortened by 5 bases and J by 6 bases, with 16 bases between the two germline ends. CDR1 is SGHTA, CDR2 FQGNSA, per germline. The CDR3 has 15 amino acids. All of the isolated RNA was reverse transcribed, so expressed TCRB transcripts were sequenced. Measured with immunoSEQ multiplex PCR; TCRdb has only the in-frame clones, and not every one. The repertoire holds hundreds of thousands of clones, 11% to 15% seen once, with just under 0.04% in the top ten. This clone was counted only a few times. The antigen is undetermined. The sequence was obtained from a man aged 18 to 30 with type 1 diabetes. The material sequenced was naive CD4+ T cells from blood. This chain connects TRBV7-2 to TRBJ2-2; D not certain. The CDR3: CASSPFDARPGELFF. In DNA, the CDR3 is TGTGCCAGCAGCCCGTTCGACGCCCGTCCCGGGGAGCTGTTTTTT.